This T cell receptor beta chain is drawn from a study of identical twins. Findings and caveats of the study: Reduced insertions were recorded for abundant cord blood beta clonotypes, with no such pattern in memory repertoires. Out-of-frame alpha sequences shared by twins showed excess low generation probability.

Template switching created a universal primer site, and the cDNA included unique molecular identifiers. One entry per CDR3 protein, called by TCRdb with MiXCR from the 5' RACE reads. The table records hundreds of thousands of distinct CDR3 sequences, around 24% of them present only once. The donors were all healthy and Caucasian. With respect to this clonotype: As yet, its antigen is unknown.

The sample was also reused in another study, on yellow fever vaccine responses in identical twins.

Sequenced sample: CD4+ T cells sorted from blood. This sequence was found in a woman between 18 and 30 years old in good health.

The CDR3 loop is CASSPGTGTKQYF. The CDR3 coding sequence is TGTGCCAGCAGCCCAGGGACAGGGACCAAGCAGTACTTC. The chain recombines TRBV11-3 with TRBJ2-7, with 9 bases fitting TRBD1. CDR1 is SGHNT and CDR2 is YENEEA in the germline V gene. V dropped 5 bases and J dropped 8; count of bases not matched to a gene: 7. CDR3 length: 13 amino acids.